This T cell receptor beta chain was obtained from a study of blood T cell repertoires in COVID-19. Study details: Material from acute and convalescent COVID-19 was sourced from the United States, Italy and Spain. The analysed material was cDNA or gDNA that came from T cells, B-cell-depleted T cells, or PBMCs.

This clone came up a few times. Trimming removed 2 bases from V and 8 bases from J, with 15 bases in between. Germline values: CDR1 LGHNA, CDR2 YNFKEQ. CDR3 size: 14 residues. Per the study methods: Quantification of nucleated cells was approximated via reference gene primer amplification. Assay used: immunoSEQ multiplex PCR; TCRdb lists only in-frame clones, some missing. V, J and clone size were drawn from that table, and D and trimming were deduced from the DNA. The table has some 290,000 clones, 87% seen once. The TCR sequence derives from a woman aged 50 to 65 who had recovered from COVID-19. The sample taken for sequencing was peripheral blood. The rearrangement joins TRBV4-2 to TRBJ1-2; weak D call: TRBD1 (6 bases). Here the CDR3 DNA reads TGTGCCAGCAGCCAATTAACAGGGCAGTCAGGCTACACCTTC. Its protein product is CASSQLTGQSGYTF.